Following are 5 T cell receptor beta chains from one sample sequenced in a study of shared clonotypes between healthy human individuals (dated by TCRdb to 2018 to 2020). The library was produced with the immunoSEQ multiplex PCR assay. The clones in this table, taken by TCRdb from immuneACCESS, are in-frame only. Not every clone is retained; where verified, under half of the shortfall comes from an unresolved V gene, and the cause of the rest is unknown. The sample yields some 1,100,000 clones; 75% to 80% were counted once. The leading ten clones occupy around 0.47% of the sample. What was sequenced was memory CD4+ T cells from PBMCs. Per the publication, the cell subset or site label means: CD45RA-negative fraction. These TCRs come from a man between 18 and 29 years old in good health. Some clones in this sample may be carry-over from other donors' samples.

The rearrangement uses TRBV28 and TRBJ2-3, with no clear D. CDR3 length: 13 residues. Between the trimmed V and J ends, which lost 3 bases and 2 bases, there was a span of 6 bases. Germline lookup yields CDR1 MDHEN and CDR2 SYDVKM. CDR3 loop: CASSFPDTDTQYF. The CDR3 bases are TGTGCCAGCAGTTTTCCGGACACAGATACGCAGTATTTT.

This chain connects TRBV27 to TRBJ2-5, with 7 bases matching TRBD1. Germline assignment: CDR1 MNHEY and CDR2 SMNVEV (reference sequence). This CDR3 is 15 amino acids long. V shed 6 bases and J 3 bases; nucleotides not matched to a gene: 10. In nucleotides, the CDR3 is TGTGCCAGCAGACCGACAGGGATTTGGGAAGAGACCCAGTACTTC. This gives the protein CASRPTGIWEETQYF.

The rearrangement uses TRBV7-2 and TRBJ1-5; 9 bases align to TRBD1. J gave up 0 bases and V 0 bases, and 6 bases lay outside the gene matches. From germline, CDR1 is SGHTA and CDR2 FQGNSA. The CDR3 is made up of 18 amino acids. The CDR3 protein is CASSLAERGQGSNQPQHF. For the CDR3, the DNA is TGTGCCAGCAGCTTAGCGGAACGGGGACAGGGTAGCAATCAGCCCCAGCATTTT.

The chain is built from TRBV5-1 and TRBJ1-1; tentative D call: TRBD1 (6 bases). Trimming pared 0 bases from V and 5 bases from J, leaving 17 bases between. Germline CDR1 reads SGHRS; CDR2 reads YFSETQ. The length of the CDR3 is 16 residues. CDR3 region: CASSLVGWGPRTEAFF. In DNA, the CDR3 is TGCGCCAGCAGCTTGGTGGGTTGGGGGCCTAGGACTGAAGCTTTCTTT.

The genes are TRBV6-5 and TRBJ2-5; 10 bases align to TRBD2. This CDR3 comprises 15 residues. The V gene end was trimmed by 8 bases and the J gene end by 5 bases; junction bases not matched to a gene: 11. CDR1 is MNHEY, CDR2 SVGAGI, per germline. The CDR3 nucleotides read TGTGCCAGCGGGGAGCTAGCGGGAGTATACGAGACCCAGTACTTC. It codes for CASGELAGVYETQYF.